One sample yielded the 10 T cell receptor beta chains listed below, sequenced in a study of early T cells in non-severe SARS-CoV-2 infection (TCRdb year 2021). The protocol used for the library was 5' RACE. The data were produced on a NextSeq 500. TCRdb passed the public sequencing reads through fastp at Q25 and MiXCR, retaining productive beta sequences. For every CDR3 protein sequence, its rows merge into one entry that carries the most common genes and DNA. This sample lists tens of thousands of distinct CDR3 sequences; around 9.9% were detected once. The ten largest clones represent approximately 8.7% of the sample. Specimen: whole blood. These receptors were taken from an adult who was a healthcare worker with PCR-confirmed SARS-CoV-2 infection or an uninfected control (not recorded which).

In its sample, this clonotype was seen a few times. The gene calls are TRBV11-2 and TRBJ2-5; D not certain. CDR1 and CDR2 from the germline V gene are SGHAT and FQNNGV. The V gene lost 5 bases and the J gene lost 5 bases, with 21 bases spanning the gap. The CDR3 consists of 16 residues. The CDR3 DNA follows: TGTGCCAGCAGCCTTAGAGCAGGCAGGTTGGGGGAGACCCAGTACTTC. It is translated as CASSLRAGRLGETQYF.

This chain uses TRBV20-1 with TRBJ1-2, with 7 bases matching TRBD1. The germline gives CDR1 DFQATT, CDR2 SNEGSKA (reference sequence). V lost 5 bases and J lost 7; bases outside the gene matches: 4. This CDR3 spans 11 amino acids. CDR3 in DNA: TGCAGTGCTTGGGACAGTCGTGGCTACACCTTC. Its protein product is CSAWDSRGYTF.

The chain recombines TRBV15 with TRBJ1-3; D is ambiguous. Germline loops: CDR1 LNHNV, CDR2 YYDKDF (reference sequence). The CDR3 runs 16 residues. V dropped 5 bases and J dropped 2 bases, with 16 bases sitting between them. CDR3 nucleotide sequence: TGTGCCACCAGCCCAGTGGGGATGTCTACTGGAAACACCATATATTTT. Translation: CATSPVGMSTGNTIYF.

In this sample, this clonotype turned up many times. The genes are TRBV18 and TRBJ1-2; D remains unclear. Germline CDR1 reads KGHSH; CDR2 reads LQKENI. The CDR3 extends over 13 amino acids. V lost 2 bases and J 0 bases, leaving 4 bases between the germline ends. CDR3: CASSPAANYGYTF. The CDR3, as DNA: TGTGCCAGCTCACCAGCAGCTAACTATGGCTACACCTTC.

This clonotype qualifies as medium-sized. This rearrangement joins TRBV30 to TRBJ2-7; D remains ambiguous. The germline V gene encodes CDR1 GTSNPN and CDR2 SVGIG (reference sequence). Trimming removed 2 bases from V and 6 bases from J, with 14 bases in between. This CDR3 is 13 amino acids long. In nucleotides, the CDR3 is TGTGCCTGGAGTCGTACCAAGGAAGGCGAGCAGTACTTC. Translating gives CAWSRTKEGEQYF.

This clonotype has a count of ten or more. J is TRBJ2-5 and V is TRBV9, with D perhaps matching TRBD2 (5 bases). Germline V gives CDR1 SGDLS, CDR2 YYNGEE. V shed 1 base and J shed 5 bases, with 15 bases lying between them. The CDR3 length is 15 residues. Written as DNA, the CDR3 is TGTGCCAGCAGCGTAACTCCCGGGGTTCCGGAGACCCAGTACTTC. It yields the protein CASSVTPGVPETQYF. The full variable domain, in which reference TRBV9 and TRBJ2-5 provide the parts outside the CDR3, is DSGVTQTPKHLITATGQRVTLRCSPRSGDLSVYWYQQSLDQGLQFLIQYYNGEERAKGNILERFSAQQFPDLHSELNLSSLELGDSALYFCASSVTPGVPETQYFGPGTRLLVL.

By frequency in the sample, this clonotype is medium-sized. This chain joins TRBV18 and TRBJ1-5; 8 positions match TRBD1. With 5 bases clipped from V and 5 bases from J, the junction kept 5 bases outside the gene matches. The germline gives CDR1 KGHSH, CDR2 LQKENI. This CDR3 is 14 amino acids long. The CDR3 DNA follows: TGTGCCAGCTCAGTCAGGGGGCCGGATCAGCCCCAGCATTTT. It translates to CASSVRGPDQPQHF.

There are many counts of this clonotype. CDR3 protein: CASSSDMLGQSGANVLTF. In nucleotides, the CDR3 is TGCGCCAGCAGCTCCGACATGTTAGGACAGTCCGGGGCCAACGTCCTGACTTTC. J is TRBJ2-6 and V is TRBV5-1; D is perhaps TRBD1 (6 bases). V was clipped by 3 bases and J by 4 bases, with 20 bases between them. The CDR3 extends over 18 amino acids. Germline V gene data show CDR1 as SGHRS and CDR2 as YFSETQ.

This clonotype was observed a few times. The rearrangement uses TRBV2 and TRBJ1-5; 7 nucleotides align to TRBD1. Germline-derived CDR1 and CDR2 are SNHLY and FYNNEI. The CDR3 runs 12 residues. The junction had 4 bases not matched to a gene; V was cut back by 6 bases and J by 8 bases. For the CDR3, the DNA is TGTGCCAGCAGACAGGGGAGAGAGCCCCAGCATTTT. It is translated as CASRQGREPQHF.

This clonotype was seen a handful of times. This chain connects TRBV7-2 to TRBJ1-5; TRBD1 is a possible D gene (5 bases). CDR3 length: 15 amino acids. The germline V and J ends were trimmed by 3 bases and 5 bases, with 14 bases remaining between them. Germline loops: CDR1 SGHTA, CDR2 FQGNSA. In nucleotides, the CDR3 is TGTGCCAGCAGCTTGGGAGACAGAGATTATCAGCCCCAGCATTTT. Its protein is CASSLGDRDYQPQHF. The variable domain in full, completed from reference TRBV7-2 and TRBJ1-5, reads GAGVSQSPSNKVTEKGKDVELRCDPISGHTALYWYRQSLGQGLEFLIYFQGNSAPDKSGLPSDRFSAERTGGSVSTLTIQRTQQEDSAVYLCASSLGDRDYQPQHFGDGTRLSIL.